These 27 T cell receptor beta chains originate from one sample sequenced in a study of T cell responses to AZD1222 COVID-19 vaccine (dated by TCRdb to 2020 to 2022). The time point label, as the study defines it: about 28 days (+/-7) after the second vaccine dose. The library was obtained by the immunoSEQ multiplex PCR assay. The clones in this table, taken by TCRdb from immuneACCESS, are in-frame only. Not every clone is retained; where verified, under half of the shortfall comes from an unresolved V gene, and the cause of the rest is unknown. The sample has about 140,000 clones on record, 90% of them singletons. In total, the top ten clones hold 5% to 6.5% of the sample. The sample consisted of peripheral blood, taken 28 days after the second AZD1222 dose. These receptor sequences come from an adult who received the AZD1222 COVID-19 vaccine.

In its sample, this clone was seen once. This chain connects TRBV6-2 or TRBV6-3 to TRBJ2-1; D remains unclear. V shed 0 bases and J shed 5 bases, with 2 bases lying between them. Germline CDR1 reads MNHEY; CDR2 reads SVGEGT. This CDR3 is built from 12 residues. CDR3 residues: CASSYSNNEQFF. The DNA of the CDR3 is TGTGCCAGCAGTTACTCGAACAATGAGCAGTTCTTC.

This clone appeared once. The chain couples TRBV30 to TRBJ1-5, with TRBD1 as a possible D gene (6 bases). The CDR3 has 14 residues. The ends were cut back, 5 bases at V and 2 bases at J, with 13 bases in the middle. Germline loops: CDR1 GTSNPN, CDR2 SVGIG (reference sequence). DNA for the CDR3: TGTGCCTGGGCTCCGGACAGAGGCAATCAGCCCCAGCATTTT. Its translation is CAWAPDRGNQPQHF.

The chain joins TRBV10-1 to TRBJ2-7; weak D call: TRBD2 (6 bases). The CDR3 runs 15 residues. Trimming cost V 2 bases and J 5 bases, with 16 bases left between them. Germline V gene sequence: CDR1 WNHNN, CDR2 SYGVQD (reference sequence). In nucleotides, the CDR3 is TGCGCCAGCAGTGAGCGGGGAGGCAGGGTCCACGAGCAGTACTTC. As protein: CASSERGGRVHEQYF.

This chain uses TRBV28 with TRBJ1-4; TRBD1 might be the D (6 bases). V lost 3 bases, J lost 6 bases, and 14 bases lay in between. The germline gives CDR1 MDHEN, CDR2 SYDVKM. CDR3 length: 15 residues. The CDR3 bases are TGTGCCAGCAGTTTTCTAGGGAAGGGGGATGAAAAACTGTTTTTT. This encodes CASSFLGKGDEKLFF. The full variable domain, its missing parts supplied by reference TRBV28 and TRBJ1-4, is DVKVTQSSRYLVKRTGEKVFLECVQDMDHENMFWYRQDPGLGLRLIYFSYDVKMKEKGDIPEGYSVSREKKERFSLILESASTNQTSMYLCASSFLGKGDEKLFFGSGTQLSVL.

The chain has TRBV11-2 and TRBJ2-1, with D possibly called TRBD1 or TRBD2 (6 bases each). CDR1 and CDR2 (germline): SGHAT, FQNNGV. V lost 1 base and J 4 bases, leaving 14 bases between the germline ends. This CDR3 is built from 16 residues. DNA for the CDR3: TGTGCCAGCAGCTTAGGAGGGGGGATGGGTTACAATGAGCAGTTCTTC. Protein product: CASSLGGGMGYNEQFF.

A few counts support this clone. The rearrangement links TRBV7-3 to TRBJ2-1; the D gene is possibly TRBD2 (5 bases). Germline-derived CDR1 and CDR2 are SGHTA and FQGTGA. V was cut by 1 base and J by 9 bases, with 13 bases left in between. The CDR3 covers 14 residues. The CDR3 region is CASSLMGRDTEQFF. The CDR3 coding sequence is TGTGCCAGCAGCTTAATGGGTCGGGATACTGAGCAGTTCTTC.

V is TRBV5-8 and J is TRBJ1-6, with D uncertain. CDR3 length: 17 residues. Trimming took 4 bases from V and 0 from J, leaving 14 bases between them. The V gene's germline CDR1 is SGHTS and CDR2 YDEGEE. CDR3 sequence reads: CASSTSRRTSYNSPLHF. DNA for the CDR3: TGTGCCAGCAGCACTTCACGAAGAACCTCCTATAATTCACCCCTCCACTTT.

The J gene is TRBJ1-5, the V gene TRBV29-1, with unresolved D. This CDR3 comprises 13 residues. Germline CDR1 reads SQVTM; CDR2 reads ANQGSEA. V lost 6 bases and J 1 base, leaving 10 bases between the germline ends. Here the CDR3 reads CSVSKGSNQPQHF. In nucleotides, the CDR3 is TGCAGCGTCTCCAAGGGCAGCAATCAGCCCCAGCATTTT.

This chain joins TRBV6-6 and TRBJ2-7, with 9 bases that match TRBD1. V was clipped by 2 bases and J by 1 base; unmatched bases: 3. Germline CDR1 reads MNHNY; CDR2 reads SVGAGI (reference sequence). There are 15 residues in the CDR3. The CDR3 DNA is TGTGCCAGCAGTTACCGTGGGACAGGGTCCTACGAGCAGTACTTC. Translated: CASSYRGTGSYEQYF.

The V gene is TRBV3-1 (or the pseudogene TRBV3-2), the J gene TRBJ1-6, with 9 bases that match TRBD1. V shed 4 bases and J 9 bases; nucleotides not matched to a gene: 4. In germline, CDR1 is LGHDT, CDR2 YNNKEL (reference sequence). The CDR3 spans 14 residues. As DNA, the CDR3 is TGTGCCAGCAGCCCTTGGGACAGGGCTTCACCCCTCCACTTT. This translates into CASSPWDRASPLHF.

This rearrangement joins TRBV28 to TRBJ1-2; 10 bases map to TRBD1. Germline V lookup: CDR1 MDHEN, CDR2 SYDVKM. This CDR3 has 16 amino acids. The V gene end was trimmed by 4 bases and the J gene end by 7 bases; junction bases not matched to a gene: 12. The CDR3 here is CASSSLAPTGGSGYTF. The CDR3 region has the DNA TGTGCCAGCAGTTCCCTCGCCCCGACAGGGGGCAGTGGCTACACCTTC.

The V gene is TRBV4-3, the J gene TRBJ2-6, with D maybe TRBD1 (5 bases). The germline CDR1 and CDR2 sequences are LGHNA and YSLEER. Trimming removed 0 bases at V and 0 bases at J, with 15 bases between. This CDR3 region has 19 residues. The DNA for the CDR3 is TGCGCCAGCAGCCAAGATCGGGTAGGGGTTCGCTCTGGGGCCAACGTCCTGACTTTC. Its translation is CASSQDRVGVRSGANVLTF.

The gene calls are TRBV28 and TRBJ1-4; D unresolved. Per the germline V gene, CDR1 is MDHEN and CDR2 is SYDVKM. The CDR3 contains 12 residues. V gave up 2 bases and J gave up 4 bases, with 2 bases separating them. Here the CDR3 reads CASSLVNEKLFF. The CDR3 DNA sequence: TGTGCCAGCAGTTTAGTTAATGAAAAACTGTTTTTT.

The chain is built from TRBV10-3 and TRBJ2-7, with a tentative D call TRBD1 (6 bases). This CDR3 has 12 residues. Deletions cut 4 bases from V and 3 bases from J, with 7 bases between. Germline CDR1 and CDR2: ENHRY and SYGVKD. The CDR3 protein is CAISGTDYEQYF. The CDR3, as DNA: TGTGCCATCAGTGGGACAGACTACGAGCAGTACTTC.

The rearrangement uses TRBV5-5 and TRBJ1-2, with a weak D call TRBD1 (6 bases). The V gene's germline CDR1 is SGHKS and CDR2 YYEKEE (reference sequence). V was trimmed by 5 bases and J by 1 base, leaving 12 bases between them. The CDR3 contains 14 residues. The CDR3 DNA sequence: TGTGCCAGCAGAGACCTCAGGGGTAACTATGGCTACACCTTC. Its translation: CASRDLRGNYGYTF.

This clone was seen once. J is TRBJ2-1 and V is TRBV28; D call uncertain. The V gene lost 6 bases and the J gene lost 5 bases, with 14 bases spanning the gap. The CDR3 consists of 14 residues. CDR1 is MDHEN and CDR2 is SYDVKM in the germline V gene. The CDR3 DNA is TGTGCCAGCAGAAGGAGTTGGGCAAACAATGAGCAGTTCTTC. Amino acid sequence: CASRRSWANNEQFF.

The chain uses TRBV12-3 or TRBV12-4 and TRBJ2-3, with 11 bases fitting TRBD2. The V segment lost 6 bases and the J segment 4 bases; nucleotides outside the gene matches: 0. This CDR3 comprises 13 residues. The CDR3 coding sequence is TGTGCCAGCAGACTAGCGGGGGCAGATACGCAGTATTTT. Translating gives CASRLAGADTQYF.

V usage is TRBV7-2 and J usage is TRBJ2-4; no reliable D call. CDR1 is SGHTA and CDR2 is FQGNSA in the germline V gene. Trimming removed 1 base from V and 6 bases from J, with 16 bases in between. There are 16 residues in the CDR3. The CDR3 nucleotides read TGTGCCAGCAGCTTAGGAGTAGCCTCCGGCTTAAACATTCAGTACTTC. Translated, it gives CASSLGVASGLNIQYF.

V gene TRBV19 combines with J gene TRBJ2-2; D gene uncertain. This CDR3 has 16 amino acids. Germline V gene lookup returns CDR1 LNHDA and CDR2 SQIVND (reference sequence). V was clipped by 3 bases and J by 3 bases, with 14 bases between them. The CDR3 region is CASSIDSKSYTGELFF. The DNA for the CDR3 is TGTGCCAGTAGTATCGATTCGAAAAGCTACACCGGGGAGCTGTTTTTT. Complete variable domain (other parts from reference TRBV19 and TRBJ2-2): DGGITQSPKYLFRKEGQNVTLSCEQNLNHDAMYWYRQDPGQGLRLIYYSQIVNDFQKGDIAEGYSVSREKKESFPLTVTSAQKNPTAFYLCASSIDSKSYTGELFFGEGSRLTVL.

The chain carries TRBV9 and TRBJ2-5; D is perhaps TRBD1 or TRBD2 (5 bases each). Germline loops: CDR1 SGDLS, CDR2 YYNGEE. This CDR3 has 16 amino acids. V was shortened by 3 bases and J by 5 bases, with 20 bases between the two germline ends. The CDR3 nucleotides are TGTGCCAGCAGCGCCGTAGGGACGTTAAGCGGCGAGACCCAGTACTTC. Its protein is CASSAVGTLSGETQYF. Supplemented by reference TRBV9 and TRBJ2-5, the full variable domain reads DSGVTQTPKHLITATGQRVTLRCSPRSGDLSVYWYQQSLDQGLQFLIQYYNGEERAKGNILERFSAQQFPDLHSELNLSSLELGDSALYFCASSAVGTLSGETQYFGPGTRLLVL.

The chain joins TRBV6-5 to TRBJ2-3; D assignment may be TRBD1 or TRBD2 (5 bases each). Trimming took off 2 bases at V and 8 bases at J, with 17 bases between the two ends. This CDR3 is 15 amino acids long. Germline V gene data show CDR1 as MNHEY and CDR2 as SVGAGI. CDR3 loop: CASSYRRGVAGTQYF. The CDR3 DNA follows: TGTGCCAGCAGTTACCGGCGAGGGGTAGCTGGTACGCAGTATTTT.

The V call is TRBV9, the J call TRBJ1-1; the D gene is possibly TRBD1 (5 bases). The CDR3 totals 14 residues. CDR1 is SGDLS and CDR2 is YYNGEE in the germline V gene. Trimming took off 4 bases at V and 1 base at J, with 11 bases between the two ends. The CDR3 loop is CASSFQGGNTEAFF. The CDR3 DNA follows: TGTGCCAGCAGCTTTCAGGGAGGGAACACTGAAGCTTTCTTT.

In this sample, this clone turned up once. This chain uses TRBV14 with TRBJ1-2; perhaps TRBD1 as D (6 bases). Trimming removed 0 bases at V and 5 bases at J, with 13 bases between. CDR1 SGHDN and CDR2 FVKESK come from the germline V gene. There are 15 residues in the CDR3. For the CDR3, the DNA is TGTGCCAGCAGCCAAGACAGGGGACGGGGGTATGGCTACACCTTC. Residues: CASSQDRGRGYGYTF. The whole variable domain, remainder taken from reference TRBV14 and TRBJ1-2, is EAGVTQFPSHSVIEKGQTVTLRCDPISGHDNLYWYRRVMGKEIKFLLHFVKESKQDESGMPNNRFLAERTGGTYSTLKVQPAELEDSGVYFCASSQDRGRGYGYTFGSGTRLTVV.

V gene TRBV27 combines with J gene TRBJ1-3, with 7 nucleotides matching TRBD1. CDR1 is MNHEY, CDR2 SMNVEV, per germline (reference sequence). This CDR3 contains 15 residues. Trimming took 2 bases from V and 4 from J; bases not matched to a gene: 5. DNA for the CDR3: TGTGCCAGCAGTTTAAATGGACAGGTCGGAAACACCATATATTTT. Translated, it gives CASSLNGQVGNTIYF.

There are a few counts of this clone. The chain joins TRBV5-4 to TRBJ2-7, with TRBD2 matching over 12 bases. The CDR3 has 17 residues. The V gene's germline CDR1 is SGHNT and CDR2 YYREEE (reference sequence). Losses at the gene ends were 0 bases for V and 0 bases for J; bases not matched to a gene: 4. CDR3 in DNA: TGTGCCAGCAGCTTGGTCCTAGCGGGAGGGGGCTCCTACGAGCAGTACTTC. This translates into CASSLVLAGGGSYEQYF.

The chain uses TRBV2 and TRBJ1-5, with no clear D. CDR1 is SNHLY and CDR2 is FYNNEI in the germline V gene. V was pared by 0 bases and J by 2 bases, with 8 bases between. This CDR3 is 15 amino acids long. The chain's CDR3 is CASSEARAGNQPQHF. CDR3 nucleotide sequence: TGTGCCAGCAGTGAAGCTCGGGCAGGCAATCAGCCCCAGCATTTT.

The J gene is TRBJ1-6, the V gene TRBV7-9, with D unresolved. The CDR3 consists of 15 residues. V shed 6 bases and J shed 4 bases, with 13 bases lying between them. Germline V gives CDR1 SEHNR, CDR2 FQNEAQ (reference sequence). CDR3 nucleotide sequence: TGTGCCAGCAGGCCGACTTCTACGTATAATTCACCCCTCCACTTT. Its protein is CASRPTSTYNSPLHF.